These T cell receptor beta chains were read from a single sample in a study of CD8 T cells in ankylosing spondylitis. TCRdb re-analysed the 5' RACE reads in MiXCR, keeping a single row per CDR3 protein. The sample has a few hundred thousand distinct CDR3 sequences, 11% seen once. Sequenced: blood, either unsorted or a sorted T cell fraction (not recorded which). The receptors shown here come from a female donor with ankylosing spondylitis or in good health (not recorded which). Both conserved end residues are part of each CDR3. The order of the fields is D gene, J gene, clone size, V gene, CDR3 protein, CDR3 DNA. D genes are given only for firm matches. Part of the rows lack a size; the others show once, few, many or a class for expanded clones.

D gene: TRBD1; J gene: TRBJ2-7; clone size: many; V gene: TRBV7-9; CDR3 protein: CASSLEETGDYEQYF; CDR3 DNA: TGTGCCAGCAGCTTAGAAGAAACAGGGGACTACGAGCAGTACTTC
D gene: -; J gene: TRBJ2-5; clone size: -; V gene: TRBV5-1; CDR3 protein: CASSLEHQETQYF; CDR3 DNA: TGCGCCAGCAGCTTGGAACACCAAGAGACCCAGTACTTC
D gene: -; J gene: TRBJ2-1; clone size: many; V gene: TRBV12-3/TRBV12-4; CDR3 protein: CASSSTGYNEQFF; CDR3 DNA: TGTGCCAGCAGCTCCACTGGGTACAATGAGCAGTTCTTC
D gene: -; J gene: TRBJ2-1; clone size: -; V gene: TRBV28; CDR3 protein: CASSILDSQGEQFF; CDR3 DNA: TGTGCCAGCAGTATCCTGGACTCTCAGGGTGAGCAGTTCTTC
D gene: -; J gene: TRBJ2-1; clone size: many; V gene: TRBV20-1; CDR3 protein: CSARDQVDEQFF; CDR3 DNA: TGCAGTGCTAGAGATCAAGTGGATGAGCAGTTCTTC
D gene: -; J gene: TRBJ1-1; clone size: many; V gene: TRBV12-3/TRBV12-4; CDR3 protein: CASSSPVGGEAFF; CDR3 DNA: TGTGCCAGCAGTTCGCCTGTGGGGGGTGAAGCTTTCTTT
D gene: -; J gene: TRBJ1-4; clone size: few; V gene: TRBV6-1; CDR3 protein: CASRNRGTNEKLFF; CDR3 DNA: TGTGCCAGCAGAAACAGAGGAACTAATGAAAAACTGTTTTTT
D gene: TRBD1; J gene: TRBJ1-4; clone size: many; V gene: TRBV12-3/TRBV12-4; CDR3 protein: CASSPPRDRGNEKLFF; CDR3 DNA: TGTGCCAGCAGTCCTCCCCGGGACAGGGGAAATGAAAAACTGTTTTTT
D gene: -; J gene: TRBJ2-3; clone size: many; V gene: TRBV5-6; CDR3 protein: CASSLATDTQYF; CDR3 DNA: TGTGCCAGCAGCTTGGCGACAGATACGCAGTATTTT
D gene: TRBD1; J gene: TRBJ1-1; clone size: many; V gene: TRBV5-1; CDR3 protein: CAILRTGGIYTEAFF; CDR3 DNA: TGCGCCATCTTACGGACAGGGGGCATCTACACTGAAGCTTTCTTT
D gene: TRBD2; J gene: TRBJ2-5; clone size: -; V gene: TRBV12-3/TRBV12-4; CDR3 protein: CASIRGLAKETHYF; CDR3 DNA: TGTGCCAGCATTCGCGGACTAGCGAAAGAGACCCACTACTTC
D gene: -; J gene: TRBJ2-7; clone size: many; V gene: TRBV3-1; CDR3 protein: CASSHGLTGTQYF; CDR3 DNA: TGTGCCAGCAGCCACGGATTGACAGGGACTCAGTACTTC
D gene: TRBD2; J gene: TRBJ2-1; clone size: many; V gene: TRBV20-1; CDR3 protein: CSASSGTSGYNEQFF; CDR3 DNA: TGCAGTGCAAGTTCCGGGACTAGTGGCTACAATGAGCAGTTCTTC
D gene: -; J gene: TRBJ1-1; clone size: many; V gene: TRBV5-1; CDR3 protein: CASSQTGDTEAFF; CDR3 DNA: TGCGCCAGCAGCCAAACAGGAGACACTGAAGCTTTCTTT
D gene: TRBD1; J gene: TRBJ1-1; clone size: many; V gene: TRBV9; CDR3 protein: CASSQTQGVNTEAFF; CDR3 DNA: TGTGCCAGCAGCCAGACACAGGGGGTGAACACTGAAGCTTTCTTT
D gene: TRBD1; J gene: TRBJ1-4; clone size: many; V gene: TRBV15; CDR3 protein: CATSSAYQGGVDEKLFF; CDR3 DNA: TGTGCCACCAGCAGTGCATACCAAGGGGGCGTTGATGAAAAACTGTTTTTT
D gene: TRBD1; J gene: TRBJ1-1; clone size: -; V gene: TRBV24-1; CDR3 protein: CATSERRPGGETEAFF; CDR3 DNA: TGTGCCACCAGTGAGCGGCGCCCAGGGGGAGAGACTGAAGCTTTCTTT
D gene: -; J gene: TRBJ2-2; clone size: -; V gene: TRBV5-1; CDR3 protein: CASTFVQGSGELFF; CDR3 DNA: TGCGCCAGCACTTTCGTTCAGGGGTCCGGGGAGCTGTTTTTT
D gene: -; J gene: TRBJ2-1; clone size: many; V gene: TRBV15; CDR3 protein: CATSGAYEQFF; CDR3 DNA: TGTGCCACCTCGGGGGCGTATGAGCAGTTCTTC
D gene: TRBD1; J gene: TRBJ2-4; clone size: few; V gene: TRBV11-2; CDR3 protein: CASSFTGVLTKNIQYF; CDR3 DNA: TGTGCCAGCAGCTTTACAGGGGTTCTAACCAAAAACATTCAGTACTTC
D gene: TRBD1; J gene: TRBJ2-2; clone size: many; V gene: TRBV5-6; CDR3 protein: CASSLMGQGPNTGELFF; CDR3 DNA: TGTGCCAGCAGCTTGATGGGACAGGGACCGAACACCGGGGAGCTGTTTTTT
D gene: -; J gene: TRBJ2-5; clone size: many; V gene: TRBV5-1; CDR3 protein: CASSNGQRGQETQYF; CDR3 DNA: TGCGCCAGCAGTAATGGACAGAGGGGGCAAGAGACCCAGTACTTC
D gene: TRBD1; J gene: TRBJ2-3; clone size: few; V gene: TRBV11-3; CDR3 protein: CASSPRQGAGTDTQYF; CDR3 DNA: TGTGCCAGCAGCCCGCGACAGGGGGCTGGCACAGATACGCAGTATTTT
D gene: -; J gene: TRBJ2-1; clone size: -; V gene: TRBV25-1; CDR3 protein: CASSASPGHGEKQGQTSYNEQFF; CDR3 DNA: TGTGCCAGCAGTGCCTCTCCGGGACACGGAGAGAAACAGGGTCAAACCTCCTACAATGAGCAGTTCTTC
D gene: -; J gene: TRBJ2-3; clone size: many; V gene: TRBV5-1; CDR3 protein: CASSSTPTGTGTDTQYF; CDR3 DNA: TGCGCCAGCAGCTCAACCCCGACCGGGACGGGCACAGATACGCAGTATTTT
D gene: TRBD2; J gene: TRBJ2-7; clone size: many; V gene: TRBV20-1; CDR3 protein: CSARAQAGVVYF; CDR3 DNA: TGCAGTGCTCGAGCCCAAGCGGGAGTTGTGTACTTC
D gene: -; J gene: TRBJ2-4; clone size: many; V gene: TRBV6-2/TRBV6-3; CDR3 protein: CASSSQGFVKNIQYF; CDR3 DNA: TGTGCCAGCAGTTCACAAGGGTTCGTCAAAAACATTCAGTACTTC
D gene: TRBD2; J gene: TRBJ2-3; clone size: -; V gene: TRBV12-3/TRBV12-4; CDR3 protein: CASSLRTSGGTDTQYF; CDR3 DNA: TGTGCCAGCAGTTTAAGGACTAGCGGGGGCACAGATACGCAGTATTTT
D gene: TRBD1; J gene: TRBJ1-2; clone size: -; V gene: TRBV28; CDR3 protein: CASSLRGQGGYTF; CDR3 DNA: TGTGCCAGCAGTCTCCGGGGACAGGGGGGCTACACCTTC
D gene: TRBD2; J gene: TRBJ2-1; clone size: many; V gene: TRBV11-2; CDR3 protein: CASSLGAGTRGSNEQFF; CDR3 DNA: TGTGCCAGCAGCTTAGGGGCCGGGACTAGGGGGAGCAATGAGCAGTTCTTC
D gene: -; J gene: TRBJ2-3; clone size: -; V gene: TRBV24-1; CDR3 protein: CATSDSYLTGQYF; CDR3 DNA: TGTGCCACCAGTGATTCCTACCTGACTGGACAGTATTTT
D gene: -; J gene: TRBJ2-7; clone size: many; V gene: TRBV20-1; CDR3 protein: CSARDQGYEQYF; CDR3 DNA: TGCAGTGCTAGAGATCAGGGCTACGAGCAGTACTTC
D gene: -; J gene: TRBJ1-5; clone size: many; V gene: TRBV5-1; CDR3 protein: CASSPSGVQPQHF; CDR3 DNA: TGCGCCAGCAGCCCGTCCGGGGTCCAGCCCCAGCATTTT
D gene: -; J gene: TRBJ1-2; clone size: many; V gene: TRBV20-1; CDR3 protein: CSAAVLGTNYGYTF; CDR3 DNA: TGCAGTGCTGCAGTCCTCGGGACAAACTATGGCTACACCTTC
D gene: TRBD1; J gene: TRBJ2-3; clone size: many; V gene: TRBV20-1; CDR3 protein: CSARPGTGGADTQYF; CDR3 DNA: TGCAGTGCTAGACCCGGGACAGGGGGAGCAGATACGCAGTATTTT
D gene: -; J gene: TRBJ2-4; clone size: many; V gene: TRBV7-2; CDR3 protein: CASSLVVDIQYF; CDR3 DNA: TGTGCCAGCAGCTTAGTTGTAGACATTCAGTACTTC
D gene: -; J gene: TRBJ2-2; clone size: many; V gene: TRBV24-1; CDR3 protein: CATSDPKQYTGELFF; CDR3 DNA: TGTGCCACCAGTGATCCAAAACAATACACCGGGGAGCTGTTTTTT
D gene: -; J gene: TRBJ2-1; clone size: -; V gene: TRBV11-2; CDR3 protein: CASSWSQRTYNEQFF; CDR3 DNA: TGTGCCAGCAGCTGGAGTCAACGAACCTACAATGAGCAGTTCTTC
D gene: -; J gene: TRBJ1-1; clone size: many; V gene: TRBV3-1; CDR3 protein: CASSQDVRIAEAFF; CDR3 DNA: TGTGCCAGCAGCCAGGACGTCCGGATCGCTGAAGCTTTCTTT
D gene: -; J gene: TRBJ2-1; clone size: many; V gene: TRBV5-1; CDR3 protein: CASFEVPRVNEQFF; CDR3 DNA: TGCGCCAGCTTTGAAGTACCGAGGGTCAATGAGCAGTTCTTC
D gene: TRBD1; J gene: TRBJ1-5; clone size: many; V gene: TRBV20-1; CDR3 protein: CSARETGGGNQPQHF; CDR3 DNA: TGCAGTGCTAGAGAAACAGGGGGCGGCAATCAGCCCCAGCATTTT
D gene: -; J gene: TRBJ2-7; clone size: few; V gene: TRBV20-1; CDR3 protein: CSARGAGRAYEQYF; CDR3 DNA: TGCAGTGCTAGGGGGGCAGGGAGAGCCTACGAGCAGTACTTC
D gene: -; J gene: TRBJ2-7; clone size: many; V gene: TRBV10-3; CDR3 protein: CAISEAGTYEQYF; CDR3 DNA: TGTGCCATCAGTGAGGCGGGGACCTACGAGCAGTACTTC